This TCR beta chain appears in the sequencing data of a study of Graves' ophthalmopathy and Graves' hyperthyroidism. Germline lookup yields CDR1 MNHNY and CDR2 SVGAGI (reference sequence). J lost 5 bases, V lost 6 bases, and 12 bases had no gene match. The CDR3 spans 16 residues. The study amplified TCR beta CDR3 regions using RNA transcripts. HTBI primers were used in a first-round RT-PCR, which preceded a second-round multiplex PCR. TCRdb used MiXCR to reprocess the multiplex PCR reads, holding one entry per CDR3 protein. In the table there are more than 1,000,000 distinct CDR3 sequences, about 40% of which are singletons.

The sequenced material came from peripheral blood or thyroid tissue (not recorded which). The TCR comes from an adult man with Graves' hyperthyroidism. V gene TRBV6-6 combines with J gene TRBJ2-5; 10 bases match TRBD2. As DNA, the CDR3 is TGTGCCAGCAGCCACGGGACTAGCGCTGCAGGGGAGACCCAGTACTTC. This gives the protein CASSHGTSAAGETQYF.